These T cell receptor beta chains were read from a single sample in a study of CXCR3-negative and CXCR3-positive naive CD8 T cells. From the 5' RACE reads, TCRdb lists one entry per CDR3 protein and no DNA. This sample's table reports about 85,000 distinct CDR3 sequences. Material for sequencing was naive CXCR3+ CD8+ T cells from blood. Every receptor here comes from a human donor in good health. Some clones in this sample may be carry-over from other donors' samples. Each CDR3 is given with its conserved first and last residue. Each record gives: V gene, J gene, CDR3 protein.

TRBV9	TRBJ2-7	CASSPLDRPHEQYF
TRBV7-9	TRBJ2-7	CASSKAPGQGPDEQYF
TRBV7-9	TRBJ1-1	CASSLTEMLNTEAFF
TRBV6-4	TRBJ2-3	CASSDAGGPADTQYF
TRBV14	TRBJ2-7	CASSHSSDGARYEQYF
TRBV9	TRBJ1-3	CASSRAAATGNTIYF
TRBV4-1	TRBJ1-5	CASSHEGQSNQPQHF
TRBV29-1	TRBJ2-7	CSVESGSYEQYF
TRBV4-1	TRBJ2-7	CATQHTTGYAYEQYF
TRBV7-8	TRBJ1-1	CASSPTQGLGTEAFF
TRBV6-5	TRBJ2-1	CASSSTGGWFNEQFF
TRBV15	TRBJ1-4	CATSRDRGTFF
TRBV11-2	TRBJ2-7	CASSFGQGLYEQYF
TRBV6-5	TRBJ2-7	CASSPGGSYEQYF
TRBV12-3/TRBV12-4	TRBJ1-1	CASSLAVNTEAFF
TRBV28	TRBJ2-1	CASSLSPRQYNEQFF
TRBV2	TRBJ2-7	CASSEVGTPYEQYF
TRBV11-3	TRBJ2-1	CASSPGTSGRGFEQFF
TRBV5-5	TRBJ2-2	CASSFGTADTGELFF